Below, one T cell receptor (beta chain) is given with its context. Its antigen is unknown. Germline CDR1 and CDR2: SGDLS and YYNGEE. The V and J ends lost 0 bases and 7 bases respectively, with 13 bases between them. CDR3 size: 15 residues. The PCR ran on 60 Vbeta and 13 Jbeta primers. Repertoires were generated with immunoSEQ multiplex PCR, while TCRdb's copy carries only in-frame clones and drops some. Here the sample spans 140,000 or so clones, over 60% being singletons. These data come from a study of cytomegalovirus exposure and HLA in healthy donors. General study results and limits: The records held CMV serostatus as the only immune exposure information. In vitro experiments confirmed that a few CMV-associated chains were specific for CMV antigens.

The receptor comes from a woman aged 30 to 39 in good health and CMV-seronegative. The sample comprised PBMCs. This rearrangement joins TRBV9 to TRBJ2-2, with D tentatively TRBD2 (5 bases). The CDR3, as DNA: TGTGCCAGCAGCGTAGCTACTAGACCCGACGGGGAGCTGTTTTTT. Translation gives CASSVATRPDGELFF.